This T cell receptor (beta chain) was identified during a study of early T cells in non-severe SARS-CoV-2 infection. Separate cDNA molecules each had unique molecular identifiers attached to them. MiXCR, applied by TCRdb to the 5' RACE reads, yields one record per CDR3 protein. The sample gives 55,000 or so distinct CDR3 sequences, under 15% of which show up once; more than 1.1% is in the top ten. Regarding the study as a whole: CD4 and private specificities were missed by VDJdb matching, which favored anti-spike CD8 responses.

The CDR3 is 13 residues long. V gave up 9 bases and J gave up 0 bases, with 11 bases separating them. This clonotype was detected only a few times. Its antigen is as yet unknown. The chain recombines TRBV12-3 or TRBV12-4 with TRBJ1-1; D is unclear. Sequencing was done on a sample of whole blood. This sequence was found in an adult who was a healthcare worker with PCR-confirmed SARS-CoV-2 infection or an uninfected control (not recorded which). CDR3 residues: CASLRTVNTEAFF. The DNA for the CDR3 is TGTGCCAGTTTGAGGACGGTGAACACTGAAGCTTTCTTT.